This T cell receptor (beta chain) was sequenced during a study of memory CD8 T cells in hepatitis C reinfection. Profiling relied on immunoSEQ multiplex PCR, and the TCRdb table lists in-frame clones only, not all of them. The listing records about 91 clones. The time point here: week 3 of acute primary HCV infection. Sorted cells were sequenced directly ex vivo without any in vitro expansion. The specimen comprised HCV tetramer-positive CD8+ T cells sorted from blood, sampled during primary HCV infection. The receptors stem from a man in his forties or fifties with hepatitis C virus infection.

This clone was detected a few times. V and J are TRBV11-2 and TRBJ2-1; D is undetermined. CDR1 is SGHAT and CDR2 is FQNNGV in the germline V gene. V lost 1 base and J lost 9, with 10 bases in between. The CDR3 runs 13 residues. The CDR3 sequence: CASSLAVSSEQFF. The CDR3 DNA sequence: TGTGCCAGCAGCTTAGCGGTTAGCAGTGAGCAGTTCTTC.